The 24 T cell receptor beta chains below come from one sample, sequenced in a study of OX40 agonist ivuxolimab in advanced cancers. Library method: the immunoSEQ multiplex PCR assay. TCRdb retrieved this table from immuneACCESS and kept in-frame rearrangements only. Not all clones are present; in checked studies, unresolved V genes account for under half, and no reason is known for the remainder. The sample table records some 30,000 clones; approximately 87% of these occur just once. The top ten clones comprise more than 30% of the sample. The sequencing here drew on CD4+ or CD8+ T cells sorted from blood, taken in a trial of the OX40 agonist ivuxolimab. The receptor set was obtained from an adult with an advanced solid tumor such as melanoma, head and neck, liver or kidney cancer.

This chain connects TRBV6-5 to TRBJ2-1; D is uncertain. V lost 6 bases to trimming and J lost 4 bases, with 10 bases between them. The germline V gene has CDR1 MNHEY and CDR2 SVGAGI. The CDR3 sequence is 13 residues long. CDR3 sequence (DNA): TGTGCCAGCAGCTTCCCGGGTTACAATGAGCAGTTCTTC. Translating it yields CASSFPGYNEQFF.

The rearrangement joins TRBV19 to TRBJ1-2; 9 positions match TRBD1. After removal of 7 bases from V and 3 bases from J, the junction contained 6 bases not matched to a gene. This CDR3 region has 14 residues. Germline V gene lookup returns CDR1 LNHDA and CDR2 SQIVND (reference sequence). The DNA for the CDR3 is TGTGCCAGTAAAGTCACAGGGGGCTACTATGGCTACACCTTC. Its translation is CASKVTGGYYGYTF.

The CDR3 DNA is TGTGCCAGCAGCTACGGGACAGGGGCCGCCTACGAGCAGTACTTC. Protein: CASSYGTGAAYEQYF. The genes are TRBV7-8 and TRBJ2-7, with 10 positions matching TRBD1. The ends lost 4 bases at V and 2 bases at J; junction bases unmatched: 5. In germline, CDR1 is SGHVS, CDR2 FQNEAQ. The CDR3 spans 15 residues. Filled out from reference TRBV7-8 and TRBJ2-7, the complete variable domain reads GAGVSQSPRYKVAKRGQDVALRCDPISGHVSLFWYQQALGQGPEFLTYFQNEAQLDKSGLPSDRFFAERPEGSVSTLKIQRTQQEDSAVYLCASSYGTGAAYEQYFGPGTRLTVT.

This clone was detected a few times. The chain combines TRBV5-5 with TRBJ2-2, with 7 nucleotides matching TRBD1. Germline values: CDR1 SGHKS, CDR2 YYEKEE (reference sequence). Trimming cost V 4 bases and J 1 base; bases outside gene matches: 19. The CDR3 extends over 20 amino acids. The CDR3: CASSRWSWGTANRNTGELFF. CDR3 coding DNA: TGTGCCAGCAGCCGATGGAGTTGGGGGACAGCTAATAGGAACACCGGGGAGCTGTTTTTT. Full variable domain (remainder filled in from reference TRBV5-5 and TRBJ2-2): DAGVTQSPTHLIKTRGQQVTLRCSPISGHKSVSWYQQVLGQGPQFIFQYYEKEERGRGNFPDRFSARQFPNYSSELNVNALLLGDSALYLCASSRWSWGTANRNTGELFFGEGSRLTVL.

The chain uses TRBV27 and TRBJ2-7; the match to TRBD1 covers 9 bases. CDR3 length equals 14 residues. Germline loops: CDR1 MNHEY, CDR2 SMNVEV (reference sequence). V was pared by 5 bases and J by 4 bases, with 6 bases of the junction left unmatched. The CDR3 region is CASSDRGGRYEQYF. In nucleotides, the CDR3 is TGTGCCAGCAGTGACAGGGGGGGGAGATACGAGCAGTACTTC.

This chain joins TRBV9 and TRBJ1-3; D is unclear. Germline CDR1 is SGDLS and CDR2 is YYNGEE. V gave up 0 bases and J gave up 0 bases, with 7 bases separating them. This CDR3 is built from 15 residues. The CDR3 loop is CASSVENTSGNTIYF. The CDR3 DNA sequence: TGTGCCAGCAGCGTAGAAAACACCTCTGGAAACACCATATATTTT.

The rearrangement links TRBV4-1 to TRBJ1-2; 9 bases map to TRBD1. J gave up 5 bases and V 6 bases, and 4 bases lay outside the gene matches. Germline lookup yields CDR1 MGHRA and CDR2 YSYEKL. The CDR3 is 13 amino acids. The DNA of the CDR3 is TGCGCCAGCAGTACAGGGGGCGCGTATGGCTACACCTTC. It encodes CASSTGGAYGYTF.

The chain uses TRBV18 and TRBJ1-4; a possible D gene is TRBD1 (5 bases). This CDR3 region has 13 residues. Germline assignment: CDR1 KGHSH and CDR2 LQKENI. The V end lost 3 bases, the J end lost 16 bases, and 18 bases lay between the germline ends. The CDR3 bases are TGTGCCAGCTCACCCGGGGGGTCTGATTTTCCGTTTTTT. Amino acid sequence: CASSPGGSDFPFF.

CDR3 protein: CASSSTEAFF. CDR3 in DNA: TGTGCCAGTAGTAGTACTGAAGCTTTCTTT. The chain is built from TRBV19 and TRBJ1-1; D is uncertain. V was cut by 4 bases and J by 5 bases, with 2 bases left in between. This CDR3 has 10 residues. CDR1 is LNHDA and CDR2 is SQIVND in the germline V gene (reference sequence).

The table lists this clone with a count of one. The junction does not match germline at one end; this may be a read error. The rearrangement links TRBV4-1 to TRBJ2-7, with 7 bases fitting TRBD2. CDR1 and CDR2 from the germline V gene are MGHRA and YSYEKL. The CDR3 runs 15 residues. Here the CDR3 reads CASSQLGGDSYEQYF. CDR3 nucleotide sequence: TGCGCCAGCAGCCAACTGGGGGGGGACTCCTACGAGCAGTACTTT.

V gene TRBV19 combines with J gene TRBJ1-3; no clear D. V was trimmed by 5 bases and J by 2 bases, leaving 13 bases between them. This CDR3 spans 15 amino acids. The germline V gene encodes CDR1 LNHDA and CDR2 SQIVND (reference sequence). As DNA, the CDR3 is TGTGCCAGTAGTTGGTCCGGGTACCCTGGAAACACCATATATTTT. This codes for CASSWSGYPGNTIYF. The full variable domain, rest sourced from reference TRBV19 and TRBJ1-3, is DGGITQSPKYLFRKEGQNVTLSCEQNLNHDAMYWYRQDPGQGLRLIYYSQIVNDFQKGDIAEGYSVSREKKESFPLTVTSAQKNPTAFYLCASSWSGYPGNTIYFGEGSWLTVV.

This clone appeared a few times. J is TRBJ1-2 and V is TRBV23-1; D perhaps matches TRBD1 (6 bases). TRBV23-1 is classed as an ORF, of uncertain function. The CDR3 is 15 residues long. V was cut by 4 bases and J by 5 bases, with 17 bases left in between. CDR3 in amino acids: CASSRGSGGGYGYTF. The CDR3 coding sequence is TGCGCCAGCAGTCGAGGTTCGGGGGGCGGTTATGGCTACACCTTC.

The V call is TRBV29-1, the J call TRBJ1-2, with D uncertain. V lost 2 bases to trimming and J lost 4 bases, with 8 bases between them. The CDR3 totals 12 residues. Germline V gene sequence: CDR1 SQVTM, CDR2 ANQGSEA. This chain's CDR3 is CSVESNSYGYTF. The CDR3, as DNA: TGCAGCGTTGAAAGTAACAGCTATGGCTACACCTTC.

J is TRBJ2-7 and V is TRBV10-3; TRBD1 aligns across 7 bases. Germline assignment: CDR1 ENHRY and CDR2 SYGVKD. The CDR3 is 13 amino acids. V dropped 3 bases and J dropped 3; count of bases not matched to a gene: 2. The CDR3 loop is CAISDGTDYEQYF. In nucleotides, the CDR3 is TGTGCCATCAGTGACGGGACAGACTACGAGCAGTACTTC.

The V gene is TRBV9, the J gene TRBJ2-3; perhaps TRBD2 as D (5 bases). V dropped 4 bases and J dropped 0 bases, with 12 bases sitting between them. Looked up from germline, CDR1 is SGDLS and CDR2 is YYNGEE. The CDR3 has 15 residues. CDR3 loop: CASSPAGGSTDTQYF. The CDR3 DNA sequence: TGTGCCAGCAGCCCTGCTGGCGGGAGCACAGATACGCAGTATTTT.

This chain connects TRBV11-2 to TRBJ2-7, with TRBD1 as a possible D gene (5 bases). CDR1 and CDR2 (germline): SGHAT, FQNNGV. The V end was cut by 3 bases, the J end by 3 bases, with 6 bases between. This CDR3 contains 12 residues. The CDR3 sequence is CASSLQGYEQYF. The CDR3, as DNA: TGTGCCAGCAGCTTGCAGGGCTACGAGCAGTACTTC.

The chain joins TRBV7-9 to TRBJ1-2, with D perhaps matching TRBD1 (5 bases). The ends were cut back, 5 bases at V and 8 bases at J, with 18 bases in the middle. Germline V CDR1 and CDR2: SEHNR, FQNEAQ (reference sequence). The CDR3 contains 14 residues. CDR3 loop: CASSIGAGTGGYTF. DNA of the CDR3: TGTGCCAGCAGCATAGGGGCGGGGACCGGGGGCTACACCTTC.

The chain couples TRBV28 to TRBJ2-7; D gene ambiguous. There are 13 residues in the CDR3. Germline V gene lookup returns CDR1 MDHEN and CDR2 SYDVKM. The V and J ends lost 6 bases and 0 bases respectively, with 9 bases between them. The CDR3 coding sequence is TGTGCCAGCAGCTTGACATCCTCCTACGAGCAGTACTTC. It yields the protein CASSLTSSYEQYF.

The chain combines TRBV7-3 with TRBJ1-5; D is possibly TRBD1 (6 bases). V was shortened by 5 bases and J by 6 bases, with 11 bases between the two germline ends. From germline, CDR1 is SGHTA and CDR2 FQGTGA. CDR3 length: 13 residues. CDR3 region: CASSAGVGQPQHF. The CDR3 DNA follows: TGTGCCAGCAGCGCAGGGGTGGGTCAGCCCCAGCATTTT.

The CDR3 nucleotides are TGTGCCAGCAGCCCTCTCGAGGAGGCAGATACGCAGTATTTT. Its translation: CASSPLEEADTQYF. This chain connects TRBV28 to TRBJ2-3; D is perhaps TRBD2 (5 bases). The germline gives CDR1 MDHEN, CDR2 SYDVKM. V was cut by 6 bases and J by 4 bases, with 14 bases left in between. The CDR3 consists of 14 residues.

The rearrangement joins TRBV14 to TRBJ2-7; 8 nucleotides align to TRBD1. V lost 2 bases to trimming and J lost 4 bases; unmatched junction nucleotides: 10. Per the germline V gene, CDR1 is SGHDN and CDR2 is FVKESK. This CDR3 has 16 amino acids. The CDR3 sequence: CASSQTYRGNKYEQYF. The CDR3 region has the DNA TGTGCCAGCAGCCAAACTTACAGGGGGAATAAGTACGAGCAGTACTTC.

The chain combines TRBV6-1 with TRBJ1-5; D remains unclear. Germline V lookup: CDR1 MNHNS, CDR2 SASEGT. The CDR3 runs to 13 residues. Trimming cost V 7 bases and J 1 base, with 8 bases left between them. The CDR3 here is CASTWYSNQPQHF. The DNA of the CDR3 is TGTGCCAGCACCTGGTACAGCAATCAGCCCCAGCATTTT.

This chain connects TRBV5-5 to TRBJ1-5; 7 bases are shared with TRBD1. The ends lost 1 base at V and 4 bases at J; junction bases unmatched: 5. This CDR3 has 15 amino acids. CDR1 and CDR2 from the germline V gene are SGHKS and YYEKEE (reference sequence). The CDR3 loop is CASSLRQGQNQPQHF. As DNA, the CDR3 is TGTGCCAGCAGCTTGCGACAGGGACAGAATCAGCCCCAGCATTTT.

The chain recombines TRBV11-2 with TRBJ2-7; 13 bases are a match to TRBD2. The CDR3 is made up of 18 amino acids. V lost 2 bases, J lost 3 bases, and 10 bases stayed unmatched. Germline V gene lookup returns CDR1 SGHAT and CDR2 FQNNGV. For the CDR3, the DNA is TGTGCCAGCAGCTTACTCGGACTAGCGGGAGAGGCACTCTACGAGCAGTACTTC. It encodes CASSLLGLAGEALYEQYF.